These 27 T cell receptor beta chains share one sample of origin, sequenced in a study of cytomegalovirus exposure and HLA in healthy donors. 13 Jbeta primers and 60 Vbeta primers were used for the PCR. TCRdb's table, derived via immunoSEQ multiplex PCR, lists solely in-frame clones and lacks some. This sample has roughly 250,000 clones; 70% to 90% occur once, and the top ten carry about 2%. Sequences were obtained from PBMCs. Receptor source: a woman between 40 and 50 years old in good health and CMV-seropositive.

This chain uses TRBV9 with TRBJ2-7; possible D gene TRBD2, 7 bases. V was pared by 3 bases and J by 13 bases, with 26 bases between. The germline V gene has CDR1 SGDLS and CDR2 YYNGEE. The CDR3 has 15 residues. CDR3 amino acids: CASSASQHWEGGLYF. The CDR3 coding sequence is TGTGCCAGCAGCGCCTCTCAACATTGGGAGGGGGGTTTATACTTC.

J is TRBJ2-7 and V is TRBV27; the D is unclear. Trimming cost V 7 bases and J 2 bases, with 12 bases left between them. The CDR3 spans 13 residues. Germline assignment: CDR1 MNHEY and CDR2 SMNVEV (reference sequence). The CDR3 DNA is TGTGCCAGCAAATCCTCGGCGGCCTACGAGCAGTACTTC. It encodes CASKSSAAYEQYF.

J is TRBJ2-3 and V is TRBV5-1; the match to TRBD2 covers 9 bases. Trimming at V came to 1 base and at J to 3 bases, leaving 6 bases not matched to a gene. Per the germline V gene, CDR1 is SGHRS and CDR2 is YFSETQ. The CDR3 runs to 16 residues. CDR3 DNA sequence: TGCGCCAGCAGCTTGTCGCTAGCGGGAAGGACAGATACGCAGTATTTT. It translates to CASSLSLAGRTDTQYF.

This clone has a single count. CDR3 nucleotide sequence: TGCGCCAGCAGCCAAGGGCAGTCTGGGGCCAACGTCCTGACTTTC. It yields the protein CASSQGQSGANVLTF. The gene calls are TRBV4-3 and TRBJ2-6; D is unresolved. This CDR3 is built from 15 residues. The V gene's germline CDR1 is LGHNA and CDR2 YSLEER. The V gene lost 1 base and the J gene lost 1 base, with 5 bases spanning the gap.

The V gene is TRBV20-1, the J gene TRBJ1-1; a possible D gene is TRBD1 (5 bases). The CDR3 length is 11 residues. Trimming left V 3 bases short and J 6 bases short, with 8 bases between. Germline-derived CDR1 and CDR2 are DFQATT and SNEGSKA (reference sequence). The CDR3 DNA follows: TGCAGTGCTAGCTGGGGGGCTGAAGCTTTCTTT. It codes for CSASWGAEAFF.

The chain has TRBV23-1 and TRBJ2-7; D might be TRBD2 (5 bases). TRBV23-1 is placed among ORFs of uncertain function. This CDR3 spans 16 amino acids. Trimming cost V 4 bases and J 2 bases, with 18 bases left between them. CDR3 sequence reads: CASSLDDRTQPYEQYF. CDR3 nucleotide sequence: TGCGCCAGCAGTCTCGACGACCGGACTCAGCCCTACGAGCAGTACTTC.

The chain uses TRBV10-3 and TRBJ1-2; D is unclear. This CDR3 spans 16 amino acids. V was clipped by 2 bases and J by 0 bases, with 13 bases between them. Germline V gene data show CDR1 as ENHRY and CDR2 as SYGVKD. The CDR3 bases are TGTGCCATCAGTGAGGGTCCCGGGAGGACTAACTATGGCTACACCTTC. It translates to CAISEGPGRTNYGYTF.

This rearrangement joins TRBV5-1 to TRBJ2-1, with a possible D match to TRBD2 (6 bases). CDR3 length: 13 residues. The germline gives CDR1 SGHRS, CDR2 YFSETQ. Between the trimmed V and J ends, which lost 4 bases and 7 bases, there was a span of 12 bases. Here the CDR3 reads CASSAGPGNEQFF. The CDR3 nucleotides are TGCGCCAGCAGCGCGGGACCTGGGAATGAGCAGTTCTTC.

The V gene is TRBV27, the J gene TRBJ1-5; 8 nucleotides align to TRBD1. Germline V CDR1 and CDR2: MNHEY, SMNVEV (reference sequence). With V trimmed by 9 bases and J by 0 bases, 10 bases remained unmatched. This CDR3 is 16 amino acids long. The CDR3 reads CASRPGGSYSNQPQHF. For the CDR3, the DNA is TGTGCCAGTCGACCAGGGGGCTCATATAGCAATCAGCCCCAGCATTTT.

The chain joins TRBV10-3 to TRBJ2-7; no firm D call. This CDR3 spans 11 amino acids. Germline-derived CDR1 and CDR2 are ENHRY and SYGVKD. Trimming took off 3 bases at V and 5 bases at J, with 5 bases between the two ends. For the CDR3, the DNA is TGTGCCATCAGTGACTTAAACGAGCAGTACTTC. Encoded protein: CAISDLNEQYF.

The rearrangement joins TRBV9 to TRBJ2-3; TRBD2 is a possible D gene (6 bases). CDR3 size: 15 residues. V was cut by 0 bases and J by 2 bases, with 10 bases left in between. The germline V gene has CDR1 SGDLS and CDR2 YYNGEE. CDR3: CASSVAAGNTDTQYF. CDR3 DNA sequence: TGTGCCAGCAGCGTAGCGGCGGGAAACACAGATACGCAGTATTTT.

This chain joins TRBV4-3 and TRBJ2-4, with D unclear. This CDR3 is built from 13 residues. The germline gives CDR1 LGHNA, CDR2 YSLEER. Between the trimmed V and J ends, which lost 0 bases and 8 bases, there was a span of 8 bases. The CDR3 DNA sequence: TGCGCCAGCAGCCAAGATACCGAGGACATTCAGTACTTC. Its protein product is CASSQDTEDIQYF.

The J gene is TRBJ2-7, the V gene TRBV10-3, with 9 bases that match TRBD1. CDR3 length: 16 amino acids. J was trimmed by 1 base and V by 1 base; bases with no gene match: 5. Germline lookup yields CDR1 ENHRY and CDR2 SYGVKD. The CDR3, as DNA: TGTGCCATCAGTGAGTATCGACAGGGGGAGTCCTACGAGCAGTACTTC. Its translation: CAISEYRQGESYEQYF.

The chain uses TRBV4-2 and TRBJ2-1, with D maybe TRBD1 (5 bases). Germline V lookup: CDR1 LGHNA, CDR2 YNFKEQ. V was trimmed by 0 bases and J by 6 bases, leaving 15 bases between them. The CDR3 covers 16 residues. CDR3 coding DNA: TGTGCCAGCAGCCAAGATCCAGGGTTTAGTTTCAATGAGCAGTTCTTC. It yields the protein CASSQDPGFSFNEQFF.

V and J are TRBV19 and TRBJ2-7, with D hard to call. Looked up from germline, CDR1 is LNHDA and CDR2 is SQIVND (reference sequence). CDR3 length equals 13 residues. Trimming took 3 bases from V and 3 from J, leaving 9 bases between them. The CDR3 sequence is CASSIALSYEQYF. CDR3 in DNA: TGTGCCAGTAGTATTGCCCTAAGCTACGAGCAGTACTTC.

This sequence joins TRBV4-3 and TRBJ2-1, with TRBD2 identical over 7 bases. V gave up 0 bases and J gave up 0 bases; unmatched junction bases: 8. The germline gives CDR1 LGHNA, CDR2 YSLEER. The CDR3 has 18 residues. This CDR3 reads CASSQDLSGLLSYNEQFF. In nucleotides, the CDR3 is TGCGCCAGCAGCCAAGATCTTTCGGGACTACTCTCCTACAATGAGCAGTTCTTC.

In this sample, this clone turned up a few times. The V and J genes are TRBV11-1 and TRBJ2-5; D is perhaps TRBD2 (5 bases). Trimming pared 0 bases from V and 7 bases from J, leaving 12 bases between. The CDR3 consists of 14 residues. Per germline, CDR1 SGHAT and CDR2 FQDESV (reference sequence). The CDR3 coding sequence is TGTGCCAGCAGCTTAGCGGGGAGCGGAGGGACCCAGTACTTC. It specifies CASSLAGSGGTQYF.

The rearrangement links TRBV5-6 to TRBJ1-2; D is possibly TRBD1 (5 bases). V was pared by 3 bases and J by 8 bases, with 17 bases between. This CDR3 has 14 amino acids. Germline V gene lookup returns CDR1 SGHDT and CDR2 YYEEEE. The CDR3 spells CASSSVQGGKGYTF. Written as DNA, the CDR3 is TGTGCCAGCAGCTCGGTGCAGGGCGGTAAAGGCTACACCTTC.

The V call is TRBV28, the J call TRBJ1-5; 10 nucleotides align to TRBD1. The V segment lost 8 bases and the J segment 6 bases; nucleotides outside the gene matches: 10. Germline CDR1 reads MDHEN; CDR2 reads SYDVKM. The length of the CDR3 is 15 residues. The CDR3 protein is CASGPSGTGAQPQHF. The DNA of the CDR3 is TGTGCCAGCGGGCCCTCTGGGACAGGGGCTCAGCCCCAGCATTTT.

The V and J genes are TRBV4-3 and TRBJ2-7, with TRBD2 matching 10 bases. Per germline, CDR1 LGHNA and CDR2 YSLEER. Trimming took 0 bases from V and 4 from J; bases not matched to a gene: 6. This CDR3 is 16 amino acids long. CDR3: CASSQETGTSVYEQYF. CDR3 nucleotides: TGCGCCAGCAGCCAAGAAACTGGGACTAGCGTTTACGAGCAGTACTTC.

The chain links TRBV7-3 to TRBJ1-1; unclear D gene. Germline V gene data show CDR1 as SGHTA and CDR2 as FQGTGA. CDR3 length equals 13 residues. Trimming shortened V by 3 bases and J by 5 bases, and 10 bases separated the two germline ends. The CDR3 region has the DNA TGTGCCAGCAGCTTGGCGGAGACTACTGAAGCTTTCTTT. It specifies CASSLAETTEAFF. The variable domain in full, with the rest retrieved from reference TRBV7-3 and TRBJ1-1, is GAGVSQTPSNKVTEKGKYVELRCDPISGHTALYWYRQSLGQGPEFLIYFQGTGAADDSGLPNDRFFAVRPEGSVSTLKIQRTERGDSAVYLCASSLAETTEAFFGQGTRLTVV.

The chain couples TRBV28 to TRBJ1-1; TRBD1 might be the D (6 bases). The V and J ends lost 4 bases and 10 bases respectively, with 19 bases between them. CDR1 and CDR2 from the germline V gene are MDHEN and SYDVKM. This CDR3 is built from 14 residues. The CDR3 region has the DNA TGTGCCAGCAGTTCCAGGACAGTGGGGCATCGAGCTTTCTTT. This encodes CASSSRTVGHRAFF.

The DNA for the CDR3 is TGTGCCAGCAGCCGCGACCGGGACAGCTATCCGAATTCACCCCTCCACTTT. Its translation: CASSRDRDSYPNSPLHF. This sequence joins TRBV7-8 and TRBJ1-6; 7 bases are a match to TRBD1. V trimming: 5 bases; J trimming: 7 bases; junction bases outside the gene matches: 14. The CDR3 totals 17 residues. Germline V gene sequence: CDR1 SGHVS, CDR2 FQNEAQ.

The chain combines TRBV7-2 with TRBJ2-2; D not certain. Trimming removed 1 base from V and 3 bases from J, with 6 bases in between. This CDR3 is built from 14 residues. Germline CDR1 SGHTA, CDR2 FQGNSA. CDR3 coding DNA: TGTGCCAGCAGCTTAGATGGCTACACCGGGGAGCTGTTTTTT. This codes for CASSLDGYTGELFF.

The V gene is TRBV5-1, the J gene TRBJ2-1; 11 bases align to TRBD2. CDR1 and CDR2 (germline): SGHRS, YFSETQ. The V segment lost 4 bases and the J segment 0 bases; nucleotides outside the gene matches: 3. The CDR3 runs 16 residues. The CDR3 loop is CASSQGLAGSYNEQFF. CDR3 coding DNA: TGCGCCAGCAGCCAAGGACTAGCGGGCTCCTACAATGAGCAGTTCTTC.

The chain is built from TRBV9 and TRBJ2-2; 7 bases agree with TRBD2. Per germline, CDR1 SGDLS and CDR2 YYNGEE. J was trimmed by 9 bases and V by 0 bases; bases with no gene match: 5. CDR3 size: 14 residues. As DNA, the CDR3 is TGTGCCAGCAGCGTAGAGGGAGGGGTCCGGGAGCTGTTTTTT. Its protein product is CASSVEGGVRELFF. Full variable domain (rest looked up from reference TRBV9 and TRBJ2-2): DSGVTQTPKHLITATGQRVTLRCSPRSGDLSVYWYQQSLDQGLQFLIQYYNGEERAKGNILERFSAQQFPDLHSELNLSSLELGDSALYFCASSVEGGVRELFFGEGSRLTVL.

This clone was seen only once. The chain has TRBV28 and TRBJ1-2; TRBD1 is a possible D gene (5 bases). The germline CDR1 and CDR2 sequences are MDHEN and SYDVKM. Trimming removed 6 bases at V and 4 bases at J, with 12 bases between. The CDR3 consists of 13 residues. CDR3 sequence reads: CASSAGRGYGYTF. In DNA form, the CDR3 reads TGTGCCAGCAGCGCTGGTAGGGGCTATGGCTACACCTTC.